The 25 T cell receptor beta chains below were found in one sample sequenced in a study of prognosis after radiotherapy for stage I lung cancer. Starting from genomic DNA, TCR beta CDR3 was amplified through two-round multiplex PCR. Primers specific to each TRBV and TRBJ gene were used in first-round PCR. From the multiplex PCR reads, TCRdb called clonotypes with MiXCR, one entry per CDR3 protein. The data show more than 30,000 distinct CDR3 sequences, with over 40% seen just once and less than 20% held by the top ten. Material: PBMCs, obtained before or after stereotactic body radiation therapy (not recorded which). The origin of the receptors is a donor aged 50 or older with non-small cell lung cancer.

A note on this clonotype: A far larger clone lies a single base away; this is likely a read error. The genes are TRBV6-1 and TRBJ1-6, with 8 bases identical to TRBD1. The CDR3 is 13 amino acids. V was pared by 6 bases and J by 8 bases, with 3 bases of the junction left unmatched. Germline V gene sequence: CDR1 MNHNS, CDR2 SASEGT. CDR3 sequence reads: CASSLTGDSPLHF. The CDR3 DNA reads as TGTGCCAGCAGCTTGACAGGGGATTCACCCCTCCACTTT.

This clonotype was seen repeatedly, ten times or more. The V gene is TRBV27, the J gene TRBJ2-1; D is possibly TRBD2 (6 bases). With 3 bases removed from V and 6 bases from J, the gap between germline ends came to 12 bases. The germline V gene has CDR1 MNHEY and CDR2 SMNVEV (reference sequence). CDR3 length: 14 amino acids. This chain's CDR3 is CASSLEGPPNEQFF. In DNA, the CDR3 is TGTGCCAGCAGTTTGGAGGGCCCCCCCAATGAGCAGTTCTTC.

This clonotype is labeled as medium-sized. This sequence joins TRBV24-1 and TRBJ2-1; D remains unclear. The CDR3 contains 11 residues. V shed 4 bases and J shed 9 bases, with 6 bases lying between them. Germline CDR1 and CDR2: KGHDR and SFDVKD. Here the CDR3 reads CATSDPTEQFF. The CDR3 DNA sequence: TGTGCCACCAGTGACCCAACTGAGCAGTTCTTC.

In its sample, this clonotype is medium-sized. The chain uses TRBV12-3 or TRBV12-4 and TRBJ2-7; 7 nucleotides agree with TRBD1. The CDR3 has 14 residues. V was clipped by 5 bases and J by 2 bases; unmatched bases: 6. The CDR3 region is CASSPQGRTYEQYF. In DNA, the CDR3 is TGTGCCAGCAGTCCACAGGGGCGCACCTACGAGCAGTACTTC.

This clonotype was seen once. A far larger clone is only one base removed, so a read error is likely. The chain carries TRBV6-8 and TRBJ2-5; TRBD1 matches 8 bases. Per the germline V gene, CDR1 is MNHGY and CDR2 is SAAAGT. CDR3 length: 15 residues. CDR3 bases: TGTGCCAGCATTTACTTGGGACAGGATCAAGAGACCCAGTACTTC. Translated, it gives CASIYLGQDQETQYF.

This clonotype was seen repeatedly, ten times or more. The rearrangement links TRBV5-1 to TRBJ2-2; possibly TRBD2 for D (6 bases). CDR1 is SGHRS and CDR2 is YFSETQ in the germline V gene. V was trimmed by 3 bases and J by 0 bases, leaving 9 bases between them. CDR3 size: 15 residues. CDR3 protein: CASSWGETNTGELFF. DNA of the CDR3: TGCGCCAGCAGCTGGGGGGAAACGAACACCGGGGAGCTGTTTTTT.

This clonotype was recorded many times. The V and J genes are TRBV4-1 and TRBJ2-1; perhaps TRBD1 as D (6 bases). The V end lost 2 bases, the J end lost 2 bases, and 7 bases lay between the germline ends. Germline V gene lookup returns CDR1 MGHRA and CDR2 YSYEKL. The CDR3 covers 14 residues. The CDR3 reads CASSQRDTYNEQFF. CDR3 bases: TGCGCCAGCAGCCAACGGGACACCTACAATGAGCAGTTCTTC.

There are many counts of this clonotype. The gene calls are TRBV2 and TRBJ2-2, with D maybe TRBD1 (5 bases). The CDR3 has 13 residues. CDR1 is SNHLY, CDR2 FYNNEI, per germline. V shed 7 bases and J shed 5 bases, with 11 bases lying between them. The DNA for the CDR3 is TGTGCCAGCACCCAGACAGTTACCGGGGAGCTGTTTTTT. Amino acid sequence: CASTQTVTGELFF.

This clonotype was recorded many times. The V gene is TRBV7-3, the J gene TRBJ1-6; D uncertain. The CDR3 length is 13 residues. Trimming left V 6 bases short and J 10 bases short, with 13 bases between. The germline gives CDR1 SGHTA, CDR2 FQGTGA. The CDR3 is CASSNIEESPLHF. In DNA form, the CDR3 reads TGTGCCAGCAGTAACATAGAGGAATCACCCCTCCACTTT.

This clonotype was detected many times. A junction end diverges from the germline sequence, so it may reflect a read error. This chain joins TRBV7-8 and TRBJ2-5; 12 bases are shared with TRBD2. The CDR3 covers 16 residues. Germline V gene sequence: CDR1 SGHVS, CDR2 FQNEAQ. The CDR3 is CASSIDRGSSGGVLNF. CDR3 sequence (DNA): TGTGCCAGCAGCATTGACAGGGGCTCTAGCGGGGGGGTATTGAACTTC.

As regards this clonotype: A far larger clone is off by one base, so a read error is likely. The chain is built from TRBV6-8 and TRBJ2-1; D not resolved. The germline V gene has CDR1 MNHGY and CDR2 SAAAGT. This CDR3 comprises 15 residues. The V and J ends lost 0 bases and 6 bases respectively, with 12 bases between them. The CDR3 nucleotides are TGTGCCAGCAGTTACTCAACGTTAGTGGGCAATGAGCAGTTCTTC. Translation: CASSYSTLVGNEQFF.

This clonotype was counted ten times or more. The J gene is TRBJ2-3, the V gene TRBV5-1; a weak D match, TRBD1 (6 bases). The ends were cut back, 0 bases at V and 3 bases at J, with 8 bases in the middle. Germline CDR1 is SGHRS and CDR2 is YFSETQ. This CDR3 is 14 amino acids long. The chain's CDR3 is CASSLATGTDTQYF. Written as DNA, the CDR3 is TGCGCCAGCAGCTTGGCCACAGGGACAGATACGCAGTATTTT.

With regard to this clonotype: A far larger clone is off by one base, so a read error is likely. The rearrangement joins TRBV6-2 or TRBV6-3 to TRBJ2-5; 7 nucleotides agree with TRBD1. CDR1 and CDR2 (germline): MNHEY, SVGEGT. The CDR3 totals 14 residues. After removal of 7 bases from V and 5 bases from J, the junction contained 10 bases not matched to a gene. CDR3 loop: CASKISSTGETQYF. CDR3 sequence (DNA): TGTGCCAGCAAGATCAGCTCGACAGGGGAGACCCAGTACTTC.

This clonotype occurred many times. This sequence joins TRBV3-1 and TRBJ2-2; no clear D gene. The CDR3 is 13 residues long. Looked up from germline, CDR1 is LGHDT and CDR2 is YNNKEL (reference sequence). The V end lost 4 bases, the J end lost 6 bases, and 9 bases lay between the germline ends. CDR3 sequence (DNA): TGTGCCAGCAGCCTTTCCGGGCCCGGGGAGCTGTTTTTT. Residues: CASSLSGPGELFF.

This clonotype was counted ten times or more. The rearrangement links TRBV19 to TRBJ2-5, with D perhaps given as TRBD1 or TRBD2 (8 bases each). Germline V gene sequence: CDR1 LNHDA, CDR2 SQIVND (reference sequence). Between the trimmed V and J ends, which lost 1 base and 3 bases, there was a span of 15 bases. The CDR3 runs 16 residues. The CDR3 sequence is CASSIGGGTGEETQYF. In nucleotides, the CDR3 is TGTGCCAGTAGTATAGGCGGGGGGACAGGTGAAGAGACCCAGTACTTC.

This clonotype was seen more than once but under ten times. The rearrangement uses TRBV24-1 and TRBJ1-2; D is unresolved. V lost 3 bases and J lost 2, with 9 bases in between. The CDR3 has 14 residues. CDR1 and CDR2 from the germline V gene are KGHDR and SFDVKD. CDR3 loop: CATSDKQTNYGYTF. Written as DNA, the CDR3 is TGTGCCACCAGTGATAAACAGACAAACTATGGCTACACCTTC.

This clonotype was observed at least ten times. For the CDR3, the DNA is TGTGCCAGCAGCTTGGAGGGGGACGGACGTAACTATGGCTACACCTTC. Amino acid sequence: CASSLEGDGRNYGYTF. J is TRBJ1-2 and V is TRBV5-8, with D maybe TRBD1 (6 bases). Germline-derived CDR1 and CDR2 are SGHTS and YDEGEE. This CDR3 is built from 16 residues. V dropped 0 bases and J dropped 1 base, with 13 bases sitting between them.

There are many counts of this clonotype. This chain connects TRBV6-5 to TRBJ1-1, with 9 bases matching TRBD1. Looked up from germline, CDR1 is MNHEY and CDR2 is SVGAGI. V lost 4 bases and J lost 8; bases outside the gene matches: 5. The CDR3 consists of 13 residues. DNA of the CDR3: TGTGCCAGCAGTTCTCGGACAGGGGCGGAAGCTTTCTTT. Translated, it gives CASSSRTGAEAFF.

This clonotype was recorded at least ten times. This chain uses TRBV6-1 with TRBJ2-5; TRBD1 matches at 12 bases. V lost 4 bases, J lost 4 bases, and 4 bases stayed unmatched. This CDR3 contains 15 residues. Germline V gene data show CDR1 as MNHNS and CDR2 as SASEGT. The CDR3 DNA is TGTGCCAGCAGTGGGGACAGGGGGCCTGGAGAGACCCAGTACTTC. Translating it yields CASSGDRGPGETQYF.

This clonotype was recorded many times. The chain is built from TRBV30 and TRBJ2-7; D is tentatively TRBD1 or TRBD2 (6 bases each). The CDR3 length is 14 residues. Per germline, CDR1 GTSNPN and CDR2 SVGIG (reference sequence). Trimming shortened V by 3 bases and J by 3 bases, and 15 bases separated the two germline ends. CDR3 sequence reads: CAWRSGASFYEQYF. Written as DNA, the CDR3 is TGTGCCTGGAGATCGGGGGCTAGCTTCTACGAGCAGTACTTC. Drawing the rest from reference TRBV30 and TRBJ2-7, the complete variable domain is SQTIHQWPATLVQPVGSPLSLECTVEGTSNPNLYWYRQAAGRGLQLLFYSVGIGQISSEVPQNLSASRPQDRQFILSSKKLLLSDSGFYLCAWRSGASFYEQYFGPGTRLTVT.

This clonotype was seen ten or more times. The J gene is TRBJ2-7, the V gene TRBV29-1, with TRBD1 matching 7 bases. Germline CDR1 reads SQVTM; CDR2 reads ANQGSEA. V gave up 4 bases and J gave up 3 bases; unmatched junction bases: 9. The CDR3 covers 14 residues. This chain's CDR3 is CSVVRTGNSYEQYF. In nucleotides, the CDR3 is TGCAGCGTTGTACGGACAGGCAACAGCTACGAGCAGTACTTC.

This chain connects TRBV27 to TRBJ1-3, with D unresolved. The CDR3 is made up of 13 amino acids. Germline CDR1 and CDR2: MNHEY and SMNVEV (reference sequence). Trimming pared 7 bases from V and 0 bases from J, leaving 7 bases between. The CDR3, as DNA: TGTGCCAGCACCGGGCCCTCTGGAAACACCATATATTTT. Its translation: CASTGPSGNTIYF.

A word on this clonotype: A much larger clone differs by one base, so this may be a read error. V and J are TRBV19 and TRBJ2-3; D might be TRBD1 or TRBD2, each matching 5 bases. The length of the CDR3 is 13 residues. Germline CDR1 reads LNHDA; CDR2 reads SQIVND (reference sequence). CDR3 protein: CSSSIPGSDTQYF. For the CDR3, the DNA is TGTTCCAGTAGTATCCCAGGGAGCGATACGCAGTATTTT.

The gene calls are TRBV27 and TRBJ1-2; D might be TRBD1 (6 bases). CDR1 is MNHEY and CDR2 is SMNVEV in the germline V gene (reference sequence). The CDR3 runs to 12 residues. The V end was cut by 4 bases, the J end by 5 bases, with 8 bases between. The CDR3 is CASSSQGYGYTF. CDR3 DNA: TGTGCCAGCAGTTCCCAGGGGTATGGCTACACCTTC.

This clonotype was counted many times. The V call is TRBV11-2, the J call TRBJ1-1, with a possible D match to TRBD1 (6 bases). CDR3 size: 13 residues. Trimming took off 5 bases at V and 7 bases at J, with 14 bases between the two ends. In germline, CDR1 is SGHAT, CDR2 FQNNGV. The CDR3 is CASSHRVAFEAFF. The CDR3 bases are TGTGCCAGCAGCCACAGGGTAGCTTTTGAAGCTTTCTTT.